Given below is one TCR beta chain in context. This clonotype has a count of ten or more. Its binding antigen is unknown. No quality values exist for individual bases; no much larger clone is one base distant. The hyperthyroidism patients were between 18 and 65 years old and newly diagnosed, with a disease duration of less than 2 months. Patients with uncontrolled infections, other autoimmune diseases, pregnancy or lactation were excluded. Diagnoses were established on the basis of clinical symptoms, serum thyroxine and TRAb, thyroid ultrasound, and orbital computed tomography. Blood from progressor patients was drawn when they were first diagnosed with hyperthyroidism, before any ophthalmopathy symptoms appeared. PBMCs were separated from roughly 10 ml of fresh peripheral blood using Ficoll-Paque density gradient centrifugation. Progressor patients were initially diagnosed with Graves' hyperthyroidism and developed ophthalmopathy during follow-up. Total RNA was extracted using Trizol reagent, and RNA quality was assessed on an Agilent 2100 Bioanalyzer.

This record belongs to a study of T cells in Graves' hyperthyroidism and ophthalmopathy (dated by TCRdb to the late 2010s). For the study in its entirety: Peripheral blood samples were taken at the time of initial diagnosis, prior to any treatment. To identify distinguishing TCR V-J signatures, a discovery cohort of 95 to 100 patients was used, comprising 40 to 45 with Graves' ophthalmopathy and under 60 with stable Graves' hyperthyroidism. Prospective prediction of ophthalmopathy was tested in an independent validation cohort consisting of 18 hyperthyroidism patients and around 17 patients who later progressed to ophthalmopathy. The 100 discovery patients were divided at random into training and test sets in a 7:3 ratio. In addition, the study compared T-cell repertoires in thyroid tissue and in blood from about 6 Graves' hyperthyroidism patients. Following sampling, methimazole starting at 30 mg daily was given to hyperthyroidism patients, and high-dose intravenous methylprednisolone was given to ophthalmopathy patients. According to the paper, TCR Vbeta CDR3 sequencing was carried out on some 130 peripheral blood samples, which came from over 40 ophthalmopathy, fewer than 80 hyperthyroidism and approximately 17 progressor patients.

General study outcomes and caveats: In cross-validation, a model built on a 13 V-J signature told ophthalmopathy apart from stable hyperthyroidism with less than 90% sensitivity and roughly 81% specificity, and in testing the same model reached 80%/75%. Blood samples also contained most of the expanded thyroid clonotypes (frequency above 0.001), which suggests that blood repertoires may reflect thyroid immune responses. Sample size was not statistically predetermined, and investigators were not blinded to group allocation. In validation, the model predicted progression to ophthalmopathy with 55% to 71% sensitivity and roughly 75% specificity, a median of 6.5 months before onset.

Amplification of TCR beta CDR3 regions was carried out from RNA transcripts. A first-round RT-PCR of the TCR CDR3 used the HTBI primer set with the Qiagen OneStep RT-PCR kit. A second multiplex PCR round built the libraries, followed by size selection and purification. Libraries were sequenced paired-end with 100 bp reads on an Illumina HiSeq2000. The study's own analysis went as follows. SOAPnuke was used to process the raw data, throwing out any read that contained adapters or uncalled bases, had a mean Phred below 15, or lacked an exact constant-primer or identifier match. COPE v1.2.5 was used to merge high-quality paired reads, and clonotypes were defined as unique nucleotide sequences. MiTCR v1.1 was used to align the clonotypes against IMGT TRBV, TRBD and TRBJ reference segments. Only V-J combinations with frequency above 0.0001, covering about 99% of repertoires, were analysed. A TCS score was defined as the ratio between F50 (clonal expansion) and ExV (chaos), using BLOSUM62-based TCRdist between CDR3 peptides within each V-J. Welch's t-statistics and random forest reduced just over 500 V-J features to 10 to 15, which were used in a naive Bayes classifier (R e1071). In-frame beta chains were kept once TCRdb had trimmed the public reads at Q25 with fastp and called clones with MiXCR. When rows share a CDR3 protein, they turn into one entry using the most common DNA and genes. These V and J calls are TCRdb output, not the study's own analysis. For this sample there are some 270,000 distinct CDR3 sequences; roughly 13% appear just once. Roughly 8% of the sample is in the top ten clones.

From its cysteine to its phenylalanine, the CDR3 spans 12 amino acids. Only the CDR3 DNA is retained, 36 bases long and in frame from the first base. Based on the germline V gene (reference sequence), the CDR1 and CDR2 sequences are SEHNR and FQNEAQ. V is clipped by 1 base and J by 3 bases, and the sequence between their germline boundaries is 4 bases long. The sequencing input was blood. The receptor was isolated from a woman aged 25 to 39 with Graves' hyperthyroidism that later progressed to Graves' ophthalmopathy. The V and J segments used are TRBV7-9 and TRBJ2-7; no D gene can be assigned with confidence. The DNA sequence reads TGTGCCAGCAGCTTAGACAACTACGAGCAGTACTTC. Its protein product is CASSLDNYEQYF.